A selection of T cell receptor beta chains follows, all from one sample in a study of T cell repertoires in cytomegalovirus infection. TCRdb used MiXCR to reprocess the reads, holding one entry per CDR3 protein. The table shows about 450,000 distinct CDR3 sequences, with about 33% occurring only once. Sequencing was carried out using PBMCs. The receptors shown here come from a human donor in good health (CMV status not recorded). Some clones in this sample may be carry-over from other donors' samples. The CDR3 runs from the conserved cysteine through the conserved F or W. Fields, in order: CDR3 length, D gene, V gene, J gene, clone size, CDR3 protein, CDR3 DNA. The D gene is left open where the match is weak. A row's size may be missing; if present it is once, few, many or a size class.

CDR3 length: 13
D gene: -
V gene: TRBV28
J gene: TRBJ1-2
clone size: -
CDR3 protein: CASIGGVRNGYTF
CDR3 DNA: TGTGCCAGCATCGGGGGCGTGAGGAATGGCTACACCTTC

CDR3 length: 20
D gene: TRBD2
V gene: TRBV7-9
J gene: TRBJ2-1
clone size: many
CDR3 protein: CASSNLGLAGVLPHYNEQFF
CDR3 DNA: TGTGCCAGCAGCAACCTCGGGCTAGCGGGGGTCCTCCCTCACTACAATGAGCAGTTCTTC

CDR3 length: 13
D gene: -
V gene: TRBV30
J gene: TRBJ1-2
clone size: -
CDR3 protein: CAWSPAGNYGYTF
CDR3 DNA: TGTGCCTGGAGCCCCGCCGGTAACTATGGCTACACCTTC

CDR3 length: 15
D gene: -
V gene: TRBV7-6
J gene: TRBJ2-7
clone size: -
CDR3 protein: CASSFAGPSSYEQYF
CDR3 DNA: TGTGCCAGCAGCTTCGCGGGGCCCAGCTCCTACGAGCAGTACTTC

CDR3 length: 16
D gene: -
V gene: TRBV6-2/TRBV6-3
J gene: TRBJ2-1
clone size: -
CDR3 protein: CASSYSRSSSYNEQFF
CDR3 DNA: TGTGCCAGCAGTTATTCTCGGTCTAGCTCCTACAATGAGCAGTTCTTC

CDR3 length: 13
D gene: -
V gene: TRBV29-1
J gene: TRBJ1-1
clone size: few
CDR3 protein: CSVGTRATAEAFF
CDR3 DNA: TGCAGCGTTGGGACGCGGGCAACCGCTGAAGCTTTCTTT

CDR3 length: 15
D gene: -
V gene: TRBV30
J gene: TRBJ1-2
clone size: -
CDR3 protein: CAWSVNRQANYGYTF
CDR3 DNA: TGTGCCTGGAGTGTGAACAGACAAGCTAACTATGGCTACACCTTC

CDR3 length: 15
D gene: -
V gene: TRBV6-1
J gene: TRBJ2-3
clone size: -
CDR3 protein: CASTGGPGSSDTQYF
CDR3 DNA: TGTGCCAGCACTGGGGGGCCAGGGTCCTCAGATACGCAGTATTTT

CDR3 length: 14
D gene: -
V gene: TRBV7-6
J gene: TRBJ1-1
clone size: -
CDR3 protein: CASSLVGGNTEALF
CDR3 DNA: TGTGCCAGCAGCTTAGTAGGGGGTAACACTGAAGCTTTATTT

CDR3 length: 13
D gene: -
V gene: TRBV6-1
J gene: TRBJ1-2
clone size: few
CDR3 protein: CAIWHLGEDGYTF
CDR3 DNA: TGTGCCATCTGGCACCTGGGGGAGGATGGCTACACCTTC

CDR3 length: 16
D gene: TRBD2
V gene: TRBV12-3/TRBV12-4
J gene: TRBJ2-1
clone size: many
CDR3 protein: CASSELTSGGDDEQFF
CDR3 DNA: TGTGCCAGCAGTGAGTTGACTAGCGGGGGGGATGATGAGCAGTTCTTC

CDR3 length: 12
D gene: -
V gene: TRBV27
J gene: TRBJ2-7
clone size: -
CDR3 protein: CASSRDFSEQYF
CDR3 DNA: TGTGCCAGCAGTCGGGACTTCTCCGAGCAGTACTTC

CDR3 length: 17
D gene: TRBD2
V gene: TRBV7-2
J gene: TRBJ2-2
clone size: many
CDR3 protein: CASSLELAGGPGGELFF
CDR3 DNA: TGTGCCAGCAGCTTAGAACTAGCGGGGGGGCCAGGCGGGGAGCTGTTTTTT

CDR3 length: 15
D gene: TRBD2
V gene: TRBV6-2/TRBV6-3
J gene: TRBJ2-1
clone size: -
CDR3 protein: CASGTSGDGGNEQFF
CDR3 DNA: TGTGCCAGCGGGACTAGCGGGGATGGGGGAAATGAGCAGTTCTTC

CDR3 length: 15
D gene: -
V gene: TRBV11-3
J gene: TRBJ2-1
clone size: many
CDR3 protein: CASSFDWVQENEQFF
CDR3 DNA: TGTGCCAGCAGCTTCGACTGGGTTCAAGAGAATGAGCAGTTCTTC

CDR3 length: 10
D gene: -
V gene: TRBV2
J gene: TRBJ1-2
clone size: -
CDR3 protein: CASSGFGYTF
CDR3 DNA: TGTGCCAGCAGCGGTTTTGGCTACACCTTC

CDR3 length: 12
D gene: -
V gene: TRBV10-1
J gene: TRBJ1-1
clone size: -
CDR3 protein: CASSDLNTEAFF
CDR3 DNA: TGCGCCAGCAGTGATTTGAACACTGAAGCTTTCTTT

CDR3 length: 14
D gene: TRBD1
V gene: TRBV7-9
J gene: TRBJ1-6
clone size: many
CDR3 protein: CASSQGQGNSPLHF
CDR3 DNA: TGTGCCAGCAGCCAAGGACAGGGTAATTCACCCCTCCACTTT

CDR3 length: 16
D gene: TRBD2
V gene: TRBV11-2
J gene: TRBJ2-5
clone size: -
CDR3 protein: CASSLSAAGVGETQYF
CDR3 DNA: TGTGCCAGCAGCTTAAGTGCCGCGGGGGTTGGGGAGACCCAGTACTTC

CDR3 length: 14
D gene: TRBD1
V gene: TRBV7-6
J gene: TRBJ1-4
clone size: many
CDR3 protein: CASSSPGQGEKLFF
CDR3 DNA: TGTGCCAGCAGCTCACCGGGACAGGGCGAAAAACTGTTTTTT

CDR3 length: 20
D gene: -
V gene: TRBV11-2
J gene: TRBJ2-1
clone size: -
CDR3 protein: CASSLDPATPRTKTYNEQFF
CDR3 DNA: TGTGCCAGCAGCTTAGATCCAGCTACACCCAGGACGAAAACCTACAATGAGCAGTTCTTC

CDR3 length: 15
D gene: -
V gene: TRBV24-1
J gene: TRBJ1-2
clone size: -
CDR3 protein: CATSDSARTNYGYTF
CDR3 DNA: TGTGCCACCAGTGATTCCGCCAGAACCAACTATGGCTACACCTTC